These 22 T cell receptor beta chains were sequenced from one sample in a study of T cell responses to AZD1222 COVID-19 vaccine. Clones were read by immunoSEQ multiplex PCR, and TCRdb kept only the in-frame ones, dropping some. The data contain tens of thousands of clones, roughly 89% of them singletons. Source: peripheral blood, taken on day 0 of AZD1222 vaccination. Receptor source: an adult in good health.

The J gene is TRBJ1-2, the V gene TRBV19; D may be TRBD1 (5 bases). The germline CDR1 and CDR2 sequences are LNHDA and SQIVND (reference sequence). The CDR3 sequence is 11 residues long. V shed 11 bases and J shed 7 bases, with 14 bases lying between them. The CDR3 loop reads CAASTGRGYTF. The CDR3 DNA is TGTGCCGCATCCACAGGTCGTGGCTACACCTTC.

The chain couples TRBV15 to TRBJ1-4, with unresolved D. The V gene lost 1 base and the J gene lost 2 bases, with 5 bases spanning the gap. CDR3 length: 14 residues. The germline CDR1 and CDR2 sequences are LNHNV and YYDKDF (reference sequence). CDR3 coding DNA: TGTGCCACCAGCAGAGTCAAGACTAATGAAAAACTGTTTTTT. Protein sequence: CATSRVKTNEKLFF.

The chain couples TRBV30 to TRBJ1-6; 7 bases align to TRBD1. The V and J ends lost 3 bases and 5 bases, in that order; junction bases with no gene match: 4. This CDR3 has 14 residues. CDR1 is GTSNPN and CDR2 is SVGIG in the germline V gene (reference sequence). The CDR3 sequence is CAWRKQGNNSPLHF. CDR3 coding DNA: TGTGCCTGGAGGAAACAGGGGAATAATTCACCCCTCCACTTT. The variable domain in full, completed from reference TRBV30 and TRBJ1-6, reads SQTIHQWPATLVQPVGSPLSLECTVEGTSNPNLYWYRQAAGRGLQLLFYSVGIGQISSEVPQNLSASRPQDRQFILSSKKLLLSDSGFYLCAWRKQGNNSPLHFGNGTRLTVT.

The table lists this clone with a count of one. This chain uses TRBV21-1 with TRBJ1-6; no check of the table's D call, TRBD1, against the DNA was made. TRBV21-1 is given as a pseudogene. The CDR3 runs 18 residues. The CDR3 sequence is CASSKLSRDGRGNSPLHF. CDR3 nucleotides: TGTGCCAGCAGCAAACTTTCCCGTGACGGCAGGGGGAATTCACCCCTCCACTTT.

The CDR3 region has the DNA TGTGCCTGGAGTGGATTGGGGCAGGGGTACAATGAGCAGTTCTTC. Translation gives CAWSGLGQGYNEQFF. This rearrangement joins TRBV30 to TRBJ2-1; weak D call: TRBD1 (6 bases). V lost 1 base and J 4 bases, leaving 14 bases between the germline ends. The CDR3 extends over 15 amino acids. In germline, CDR1 is GTSNPN, CDR2 SVGIG (reference sequence).

In this sample, this clone turned up a few times. The chain employs TRBV6-2 or TRBV6-3 and TRBJ1-2, with 9 bases lining up with TRBD1. Germline CDR1 MNHEY, CDR2 SVGEGT. V trimming: 4 bases; J trimming: 4 bases; junction bases outside the gene matches: 10. The CDR3 runs 16 residues. The DNA of the CDR3 is TGTGCCAGCAGTTCAACCGGGACAGGGCTACCCTATGGCTACACCTTC. Protein: CASSSTGTGLPYGYTF.

The chain is built from TRBV27 and TRBJ2-6, with no clear D. Deletions cut 3 bases from V and 2 bases from J, with 2 bases between. This CDR3 comprises 13 residues. Per the germline V gene, CDR1 is MNHEY and CDR2 is SMNVEV (reference sequence). The DNA of the CDR3 is TGTGCCAGCAGTTTCCCTGGGGCCAACGTCCTGACTTTC. Its translation is CASSFPGANVLTF.

This clone was counted once. The genes are TRBV6-1 and TRBJ1-5; D gene ambiguous. CDR1 and CDR2 from the germline V gene are MNHNS and SASEGT. The CDR3 extends over 15 amino acids. Deletions cut 1 base from V and 4 bases from J, with 11 bases between. CDR3: CASSEGRQSNQPQHF. The CDR3 nucleotides read TGTGCCAGCAGTGAAGGACGGCAGAGTAATCAGCCCCAGCATTTT.

The rearrangement joins TRBV18 to TRBJ1-1; 11 bases are a match to TRBD1. Germline assignment: CDR1 KGHSH and CDR2 LQKENI. V gave up 3 bases and J gave up 4 bases; unmatched junction bases: 7. CDR3 length: 16 residues. CDR3 in DNA: TGTGCCAGCTCACCGAGGACAGGGGGCTCGGGCACTGAAGCTTTCTTT. The encoded protein is CASSPRTGGSGTEAFF.

This clone has just one count. The gene calls are TRBV7-8 and TRBJ1-6; 9 nucleotides line up with TRBD1. The CDR3 has 15 amino acids. Looked up from germline, CDR1 is SGHVS and CDR2 is FQNEAQ. Germline trimming cut 2 bases from V and 7 bases from J; bases unmatched to any gene: 3. Here the CDR3 reads CASSLTGGRNSPLHF. The CDR3 DNA reads TGTGCCAGCAGCTTAACAGGGGGCCGGAATTCACCCCTCCACTTT.

A few counts support this clone. The chain has TRBV18 and TRBJ2-1, with D hard to call. CDR3 length: 17 amino acids. Between the trimmed V and J ends, which lost 4 bases and 8 bases, there was a span of 24 bases. The germline V gene has CDR1 KGHSH and CDR2 LQKENI. This chain's CDR3 is CASSLTPLTVRLDEQFF. The DNA of the CDR3 is TGTGCCAGCTCACTGACTCCCCTAACAGTGCGACTCGATGAGCAGTTCTTC.

The rearrangement joins TRBV6-6 to TRBJ1-6; D perhaps matches TRBD1 (5 bases). The CDR3 contains 16 residues. Trimming took 6 bases from V and 8 from J, leaving 20 bases between them. Germline CDR1 is MNHNY and CDR2 is SVGAGI (reference sequence). The CDR3 DNA sequence: TGTGCCAGCAGCCTGGGGCGCCGGGCATTAGATTCACCCCTCCACTTT. Its translation is CASSLGRRALDSPLHF.

The genes are TRBV2 and TRBJ2-5; 15 bases fit TRBD2. Looked up from germline, CDR1 is SNHLY and CDR2 is FYNNEI. The V and J ends lost 6 bases and 2 bases, in that order; junction bases with no gene match: 7. The CDR3 length is 17 residues. CDR3 nucleotides: TGTGCCAGCAGCCTCGGACTAGCGGGGGGGACACAAGAGACCCAGTACTTC. Translating gives CASSLGLAGGTQETQYF.

The V gene is TRBV19, the J gene TRBJ2-3; D not certain. Germline values: CDR1 LNHDA, CDR2 SQIVND (reference sequence). V lost 4 bases and J 0 bases, leaving 8 bases between the germline ends. The CDR3 spans 14 residues. The CDR3 DNA is TGTGCCAGTAGTAGGCAACCTAGCACAGATACGCAGTATTTT. It is translated as CASSRQPSTDTQYF.

The rearrangement uses TRBV9 and TRBJ2-7; 7 bases are a match to TRBD2. Germline-derived CDR1 and CDR2 are SGDLS and YYNGEE. CDR3 size: 15 residues. V lost 0 bases and J lost 4; bases outside the gene matches: 7. The CDR3 loop is CASSVGAGLLYEQYF. DNA of the CDR3: TGTGCCAGCAGCGTAGGAGCGGGGCTTTTATACGAGCAGTACTTC.

CDR3 coding DNA: TGTGCTAGTGGTCGCGAGGGGGGCTATAATTCACCCCTCCACTTT. Encoded protein: CASGREGGYNSPLHF. This chain links TRBV12-5 with TRBJ1-6; TRBD1 might be the D (6 bases). The V end was cut by 5 bases, the J end by 3 bases, with 11 bases between. The CDR3 consists of 15 residues. CDR1 and CDR2 from the germline V gene are LGHNT and FRNRAP.

This clone has only a few counts. The V and J genes are TRBV27 and TRBJ1-4, with TRBD1 as a possible D gene (5 bases). The CDR3 sequence is 12 residues long. CDR1 is MNHEY, CDR2 SMNVEV, per germline (reference sequence). The V gene lost 8 bases and the J gene lost 5 bases, with 9 bases spanning the gap. In DNA, the CDR3 is TGTGCCAGCGGGCAGGGCAATGAAAAACTGTTTTTT. It yields the protein CASGQGNEKLFF.

The chain recombines TRBV11-2 with TRBJ1-1; D not resolved. V lost 5 bases and J 4 bases, leaving 14 bases between the germline ends. The V gene's germline CDR1 is SGHAT and CDR2 FQNNGV. The CDR3 is 14 amino acids. The CDR3 protein is CASSLGMGITEAFF. Written as DNA, the CDR3 is TGTGCCAGCAGCCTAGGGATGGGGATCACTGAAGCTTTCTTT.

V gene TRBV18 combines with J gene TRBJ1-3; 7 bases agree with TRBD1. CDR3 size: 20 residues. Germline assignment: CDR1 KGHSH and CDR2 LQKENI. The ends lost 4 bases at V and 0 bases at J; junction bases unmatched: 18. The CDR3 is CASSLQGQLIPNYSGNTIYF. CDR3 DNA sequence: TGTGCCAGCTCACTCCAGGGACAGCTTATACCTAATTACTCTGGAAACACCATATATTTT.

This clone was observed a handful of times. The chain links TRBV6-5 to TRBJ1-1; D remains unclear. Germline CDR1 is MNHEY and CDR2 is SVGAGI. The CDR3 is 12 residues long. V lost 4 bases and J lost 4, with 7 bases in between. In DNA form, the CDR3 reads TGTGCCAGCAGTTTTCGGGGCACTGAAGCTTTCTTT. Protein: CASSFRGTEAFF.

This chain joins TRBV6-1 and TRBJ1-2, with 8 bases lining up with TRBD1. In germline, CDR1 is MNHNS, CDR2 SASEGT. The CDR3 is 14 residues long. V was clipped by 0 bases and J by 8 bases; unmatched bases: 5. The CDR3 here is CASSEATGGSGYTF. The CDR3 DNA reads as TGTGCCAGCAGTGAAGCTACAGGGGGTAGCGGCTACACCTTC.

This clone was seen a handful of times. The rearrangement uses TRBV10-1 and TRBJ2-5; D may be TRBD2 (5 bases). The ends were cut back, 6 bases at V and 5 bases at J, with 13 bases in the middle. The CDR3 covers 13 residues. Germline V lookup: CDR1 WNHNN, CDR2 SYGVQD (reference sequence). The CDR3: CASRETQRETQYF. The DNA for the CDR3 is TGCGCCAGCAGAGAGACTCAGCGGGAGACCCAGTACTTC.